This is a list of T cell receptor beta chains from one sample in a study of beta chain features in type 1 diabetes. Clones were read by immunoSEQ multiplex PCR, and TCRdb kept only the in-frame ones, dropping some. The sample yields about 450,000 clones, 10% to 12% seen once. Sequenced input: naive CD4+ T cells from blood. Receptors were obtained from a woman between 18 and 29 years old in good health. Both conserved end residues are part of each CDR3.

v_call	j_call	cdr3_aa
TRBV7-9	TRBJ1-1	CASSLAHARDNFNTEAFF
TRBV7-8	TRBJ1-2	CASSHRVKGSGYTF
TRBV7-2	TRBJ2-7	CASSRQGGVAEQYF
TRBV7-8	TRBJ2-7	CASSTAGGIPEQYF
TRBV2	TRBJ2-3	CASTGLAIDTQYF
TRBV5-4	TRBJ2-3	CASSARDGQNTQYF
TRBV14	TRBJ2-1	CASSQLGGVSYNEQFF
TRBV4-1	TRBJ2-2	CASSQGWNRDTGELFF
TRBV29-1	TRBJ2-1	CSTYFSTGTDPGANEQFF
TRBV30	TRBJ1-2	CAWKTGVRYGYTF
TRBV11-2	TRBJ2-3	CASSRDLTDTQYF
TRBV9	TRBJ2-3	CASSVVGLLPDTQYF
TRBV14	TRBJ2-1	CASSHGGQGQFF
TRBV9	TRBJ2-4	CASSVGQAPKPQYF
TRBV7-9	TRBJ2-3	CAHAGDTQYF
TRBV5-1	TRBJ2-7	CASSFTTAYEQYF
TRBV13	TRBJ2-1	CASSQKAGEQFF
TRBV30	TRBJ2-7	CAWSPPAGGARQYF
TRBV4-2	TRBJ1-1	CASSQRTGKNTEAFF
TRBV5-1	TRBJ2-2	CASRVVATNTGELFF
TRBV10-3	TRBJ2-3	CAISAAVGTDTQYF
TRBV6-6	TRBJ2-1	CASSLRVEDEQFF
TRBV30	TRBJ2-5	CAWRNWEAQETQYF
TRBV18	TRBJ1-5	CASSPFGQASNQPQHF
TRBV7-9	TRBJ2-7	CASSFISGPSEQYF
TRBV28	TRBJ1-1	CASSTGVRQAFF
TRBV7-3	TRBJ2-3	CASSRRTYMQYF
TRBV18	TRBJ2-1	CASSSAGFLYNEQFF
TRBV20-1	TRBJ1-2	CSTLGGYTF
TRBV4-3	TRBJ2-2	CASSQEKNRVTRELFF
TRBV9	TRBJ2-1	CASSVGQGGYNEQFF
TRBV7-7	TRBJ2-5	CASSSGMGTQETQYF
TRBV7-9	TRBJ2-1	CASSLSPDWDEQFF
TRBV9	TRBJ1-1	CASSARGMNTEAFF
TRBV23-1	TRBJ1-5	CASRGGNQPQHF
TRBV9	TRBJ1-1	CASRARANTEAFF
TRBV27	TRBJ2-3	CASNTYTSTDTQYF
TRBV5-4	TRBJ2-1	CASSSRTSGGAGEQFF
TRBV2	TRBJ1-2	CASTRGYGYTF
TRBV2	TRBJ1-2	CASSSAGFRGYTF
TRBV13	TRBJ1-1	CASSPWNGGRGTEAFF
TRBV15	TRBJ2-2	CATSRDLGANTGELFF
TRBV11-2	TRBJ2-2	CASSLGLSTGELFF
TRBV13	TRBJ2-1	CASSRGTSGRYNEQFF
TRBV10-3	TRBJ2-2	CAIGTRDAGELFF
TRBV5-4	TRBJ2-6	CASSLDGLSGANVLTF
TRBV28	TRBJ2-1	CASSSPGTGMHNEQFF
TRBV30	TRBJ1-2	CAWIGGGGYTF
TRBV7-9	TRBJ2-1	CASSLAYRAEQFF